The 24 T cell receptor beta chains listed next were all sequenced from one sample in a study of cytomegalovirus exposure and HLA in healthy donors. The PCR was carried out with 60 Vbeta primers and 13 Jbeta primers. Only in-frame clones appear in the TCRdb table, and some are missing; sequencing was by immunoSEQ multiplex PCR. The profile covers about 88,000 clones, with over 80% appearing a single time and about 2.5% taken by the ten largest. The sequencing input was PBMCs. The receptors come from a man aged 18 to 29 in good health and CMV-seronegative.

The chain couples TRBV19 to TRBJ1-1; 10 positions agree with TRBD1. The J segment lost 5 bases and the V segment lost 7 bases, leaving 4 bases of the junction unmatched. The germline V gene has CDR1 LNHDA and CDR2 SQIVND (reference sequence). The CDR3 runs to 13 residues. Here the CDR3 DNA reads TGTGCCAGTACGGGACAGGGGAGGACTGAAGCTTTCTTT. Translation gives CASTGQGRTEAFF.

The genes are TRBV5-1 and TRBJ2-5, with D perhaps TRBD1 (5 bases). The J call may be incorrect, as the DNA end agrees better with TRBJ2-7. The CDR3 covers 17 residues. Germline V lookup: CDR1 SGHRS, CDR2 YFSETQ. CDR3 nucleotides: TGCGCCAGCAGAATCCTACAGACAGCCAGTACTTCCTACGAGCAGTACTTC. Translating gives CASRILQTASTSYEQYF.

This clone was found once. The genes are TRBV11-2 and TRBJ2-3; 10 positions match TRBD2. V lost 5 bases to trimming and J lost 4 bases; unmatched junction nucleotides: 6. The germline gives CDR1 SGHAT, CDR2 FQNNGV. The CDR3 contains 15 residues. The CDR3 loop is CASSLLSGRSDTQYF. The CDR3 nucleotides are TGTGCCAGCAGCCTTCTTAGCGGGAGGTCAGATACGCAGTATTTT.

Here the CDR3 reads CSVGTGNNEQFF. Here the CDR3 DNA reads TGCAGCGTCGGGACAGGAAACAATGAGCAGTTCTTC. The chain employs TRBV29-1 and TRBJ2-1, with 8 bases lining up with TRBD1. Germline CDR1 is SQVTM and CDR2 is ANQGSEA. After removal of 6 bases from V and 5 bases from J, the junction contained 3 bases not matched to a gene. The CDR3 spans 12 residues.

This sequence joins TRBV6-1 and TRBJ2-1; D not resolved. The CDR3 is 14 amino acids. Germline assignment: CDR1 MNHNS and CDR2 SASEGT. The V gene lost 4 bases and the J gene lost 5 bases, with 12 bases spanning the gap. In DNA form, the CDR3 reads TGTGCCAGCAGTGTCCGGGTTTCAGACAATGAGCAGTTCTTC. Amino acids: CASSVRVSDNEQFF.

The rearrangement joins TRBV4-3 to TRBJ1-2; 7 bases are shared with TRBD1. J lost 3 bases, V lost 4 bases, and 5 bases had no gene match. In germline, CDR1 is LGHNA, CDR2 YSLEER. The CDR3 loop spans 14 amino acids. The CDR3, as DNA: TGCGCCAGCAGCCGGATGGGACAGTACTATGGCTACACCTTC. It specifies CASSRMGQYYGYTF.

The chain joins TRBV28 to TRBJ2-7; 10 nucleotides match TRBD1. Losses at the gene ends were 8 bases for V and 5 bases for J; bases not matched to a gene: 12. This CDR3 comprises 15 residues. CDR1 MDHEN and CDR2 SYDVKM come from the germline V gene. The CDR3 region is CASSSLGQGRHEQYF. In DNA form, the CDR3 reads TGTGCCAGCTCCTCCTTGGGACAGGGGAGACACGAGCAGTACTTC.

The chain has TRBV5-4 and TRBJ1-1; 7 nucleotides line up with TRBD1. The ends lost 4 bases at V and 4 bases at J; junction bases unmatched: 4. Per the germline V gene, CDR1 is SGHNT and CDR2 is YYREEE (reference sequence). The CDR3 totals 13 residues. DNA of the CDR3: TGTGCCAGCAGCCACACAGGGGCCACTGAAGCTTTCTTT. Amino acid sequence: CASSHTGATEAFF. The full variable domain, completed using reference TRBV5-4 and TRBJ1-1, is ETGVTQSPTHLIKTRGQQVTLRCSSQSGHNTVSWYQQALGQGPQFIFQYYREEENGRGNFPPRFSGLQFPNYSSELNVNALELDDSALYLCASSHTGATEAFFGQGTRLTVV.

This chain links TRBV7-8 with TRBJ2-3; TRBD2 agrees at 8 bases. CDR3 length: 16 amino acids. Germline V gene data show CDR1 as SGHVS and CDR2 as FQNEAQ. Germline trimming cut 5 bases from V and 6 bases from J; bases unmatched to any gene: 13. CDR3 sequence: CASSRTSGTTGDTQYF. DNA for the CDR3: TGTGCCAGCAGCCGAACTAGCGGAACTACCGGGGATACGCAGTATTTT.

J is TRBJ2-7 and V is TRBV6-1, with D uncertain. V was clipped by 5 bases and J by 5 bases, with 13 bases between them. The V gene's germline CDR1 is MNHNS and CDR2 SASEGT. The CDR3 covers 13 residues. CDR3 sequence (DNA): TGTGCCAGCAGTCGTTCCGAGGCCAACGAGCAGTACTTC. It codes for CASSRSEANEQYF.

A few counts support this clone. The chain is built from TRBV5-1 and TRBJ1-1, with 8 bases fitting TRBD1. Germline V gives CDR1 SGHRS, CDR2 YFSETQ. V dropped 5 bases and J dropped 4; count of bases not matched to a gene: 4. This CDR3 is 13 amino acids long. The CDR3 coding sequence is TGCGCCAGCAGACAAACAGGGGGCACTGAAGCTTTCTTT. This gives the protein CASRQTGGTEAFF.

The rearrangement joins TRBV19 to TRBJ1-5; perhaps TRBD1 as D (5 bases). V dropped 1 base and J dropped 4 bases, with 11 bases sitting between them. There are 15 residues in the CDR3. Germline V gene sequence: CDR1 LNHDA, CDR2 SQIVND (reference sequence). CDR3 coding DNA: TGTGCCAGTAGTATAGCAGGGCACCTTAATCAGCCCCAGCATTTT. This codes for CASSIAGHLNQPQHF.

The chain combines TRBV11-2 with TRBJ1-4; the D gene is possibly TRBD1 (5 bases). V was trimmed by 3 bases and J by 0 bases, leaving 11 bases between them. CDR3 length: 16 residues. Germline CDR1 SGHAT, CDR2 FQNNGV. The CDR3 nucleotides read TGTGCCAGCAGCTTTGGAGGGGTTGCAACTAATGAAAAACTGTTTTTT. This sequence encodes CASSFGGVATNEKLFF.

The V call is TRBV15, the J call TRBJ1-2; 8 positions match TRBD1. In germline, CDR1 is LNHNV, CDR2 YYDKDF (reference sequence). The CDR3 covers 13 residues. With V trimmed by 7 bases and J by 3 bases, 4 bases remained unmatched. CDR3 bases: TGTGCCACCAACCCGGACAGGGACTATGGCTACACCTTC. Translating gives CATNPDRDYGYTF.

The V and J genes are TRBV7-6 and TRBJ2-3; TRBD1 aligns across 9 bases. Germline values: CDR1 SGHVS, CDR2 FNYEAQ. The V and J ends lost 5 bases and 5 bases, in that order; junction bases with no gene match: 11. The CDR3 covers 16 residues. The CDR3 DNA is TGTGCCAGCAGCCCCGGGGACAGGGCCTACAGAGATACGCAGTATTTT. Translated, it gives CASSPGDRAYRDTQYF.

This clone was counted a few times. The CDR3 here is CASSGLAGIGEQYF. CDR3 nucleotide sequence: TGTGCCAGCAGCGGACTAGCGGGGATTGGCGAGCAGTACTTC. The chain joins TRBV6-5 to TRBJ2-7; 12 positions match TRBD2. Trimming removed 6 bases from V and 6 bases from J; junction bases left unmatched: 6. Looked up from germline, CDR1 is MNHEY and CDR2 is SVGAGI. The CDR3 covers 14 residues.

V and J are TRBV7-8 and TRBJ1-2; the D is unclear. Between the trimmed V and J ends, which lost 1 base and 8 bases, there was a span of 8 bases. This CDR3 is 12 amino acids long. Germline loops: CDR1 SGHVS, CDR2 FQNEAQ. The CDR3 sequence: CASSLVLSGYTF. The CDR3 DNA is TGTGCCAGCAGCTTAGTGCTGAGCGGCTACACCTTC.

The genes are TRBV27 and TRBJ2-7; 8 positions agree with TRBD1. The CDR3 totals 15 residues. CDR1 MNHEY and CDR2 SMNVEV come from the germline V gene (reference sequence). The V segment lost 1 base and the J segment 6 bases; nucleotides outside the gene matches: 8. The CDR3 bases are TGTGCCAGCAGTTTATTGGGGACAGGATTAGGCGAGCAGTACTTC. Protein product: CASSLLGTGLGEQYF.

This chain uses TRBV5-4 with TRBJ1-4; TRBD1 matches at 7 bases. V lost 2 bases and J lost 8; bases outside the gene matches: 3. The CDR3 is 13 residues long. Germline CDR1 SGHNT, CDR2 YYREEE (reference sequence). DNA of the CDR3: TGTGCCAGCAGCTTAAAGGGGGCCGAAAAACTGTTTTTT. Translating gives CASSLKGAEKLFF.

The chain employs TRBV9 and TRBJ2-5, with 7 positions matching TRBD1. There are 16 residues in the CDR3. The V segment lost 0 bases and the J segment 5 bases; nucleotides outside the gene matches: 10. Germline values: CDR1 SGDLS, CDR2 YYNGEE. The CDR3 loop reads CASSVGDTGASETQYF. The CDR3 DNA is TGTGCCAGCAGCGTAGGGGATACAGGGGCCTCGGAGACCCAGTACTTC.

CDR3 nucleotide sequence: TGTGCCAGCGGCGGACTAGCGGCCTACGAGCAGTACTTC. Its translation is CASGGLAAYEQYF. The chain combines TRBV5-5 with TRBJ2-7; 10 nucleotides agree with TRBD2. The CDR3 runs to 13 residues. Germline assignment: CDR1 SGHKS and CDR2 YYEKEE (reference sequence). V shed 7 bases, J shed 2 bases, and the junction held 3 bases outside the gene matches.

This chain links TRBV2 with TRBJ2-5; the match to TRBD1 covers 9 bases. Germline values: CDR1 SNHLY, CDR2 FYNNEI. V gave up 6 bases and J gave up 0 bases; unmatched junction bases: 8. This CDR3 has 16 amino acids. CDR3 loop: CASRDLDRGDQETQYF. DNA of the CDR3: TGTGCCAGCAGGGATCTAGACAGGGGGGACCAAGAGACCCAGTACTTC.

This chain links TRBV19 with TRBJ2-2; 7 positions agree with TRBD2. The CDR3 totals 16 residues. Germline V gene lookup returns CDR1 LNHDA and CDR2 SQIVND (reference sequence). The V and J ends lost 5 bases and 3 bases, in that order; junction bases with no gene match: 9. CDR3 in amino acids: CASSGGRAGYTGELFF. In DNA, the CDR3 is TGTGCCAGTAGTGGGGGGAGGGCCGGGTACACCGGGGAGCTGTTTTTT.

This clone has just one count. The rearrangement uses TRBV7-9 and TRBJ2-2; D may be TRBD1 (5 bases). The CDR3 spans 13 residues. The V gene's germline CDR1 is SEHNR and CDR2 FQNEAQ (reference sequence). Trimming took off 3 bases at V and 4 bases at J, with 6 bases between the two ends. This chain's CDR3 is CASSFQGTGELFF. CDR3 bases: TGTGCCAGCAGCTTTCAGGGCACCGGGGAGCTGTTTTTT.